These 29 T cell receptor beta chains originate from one sample sequenced in a study of T cells in Graves' hyperthyroidism and ophthalmopathy. Amplified TCR beta CDR3 regions came from RNA transcripts. First-round RT-PCR with HTBI primers amplified the TCR CDR3 region. TCRdb processed the multiplex PCR reads anew with MiXCR; each CDR3 protein has one entry. Of more than 300,000 distinct CDR3 sequences listed, roughly 20% are singletons. Sequencing input: blood. The receptor set was obtained from a young man with Graves' ophthalmopathy.

This clonotype has ten or more counts. The chain carries TRBV12-3 or TRBV12-4 and TRBJ1-6; 8 positions match TRBD1. The ends lost 6 bases at V and 3 bases at J; junction bases unmatched: 4. The CDR3 extends over 15 amino acids. The CDR3 protein is CASRLTGGYNSPLHF. For the CDR3, the DNA is TGTGCCAGCAGGCTCACAGGGGGCTATAATTCACCCCTCCACTTT.

V and J are TRBV9 and TRBJ1-2, with D perhaps TRBD1 (5 bases). The CDR3 runs to 15 residues. Germline values: CDR1 SGDLS, CDR2 YYNGEE. V lost 2 bases, J lost 1 base, and 12 bases lay in between. CDR3 residues: CASSVNQGDNYGYTF. CDR3 nucleotide sequence: TGTGCCAGCAGCGTCAACCAGGGAGATAACTATGGCTACACCTTC.

This clonotype was detected only a few times. The V and J genes are TRBV6-5 and TRBJ2-6, with D perhaps TRBD1 (6 bases). The CDR3 spans 17 residues. The V end lost 2 bases, the J end lost 0 bases, and 11 bases lay between the germline ends. From germline, CDR1 is MNHEY and CDR2 SVGAGI. CDR3 in DNA: TGTGCCAGCAGTTACGGGGGCGACCTCTCTGGGGCCAACGTCCTGACTTTC. Translating it yields CASSYGGDLSGANVLTF.

The rearrangement joins TRBV2 to TRBJ2-3, with TRBD2 matching 12 bases. V lost 7 bases, J lost 4 bases, and 9 bases stayed unmatched. This CDR3 has 16 amino acids. Per germline, CDR1 SNHLY and CDR2 FYNNEI. The CDR3 region is CASTLVLAGGPDTQYF. The CDR3 region has the DNA TGTGCCAGCACCCTAGTCCTAGCGGGGGGGCCAGATACGCAGTATTTT. Together with reference TRBV2 and TRBJ2-3, the CDR3 gives the full variable domain: EPEVTQTPSHQVTQMGQEVILRCVPISNHLYFYWYRQILGQKVEFLVSFYNNEISEKSEIFDDQFSVERPDGSNFTLKIRSTKLEDSAMYFCASTLVLAGGPDTQYFGPGTRLTVL.

Ten or more counts support this clonotype. V and J are TRBV12-3 or TRBV12-4 and TRBJ2-3; D may be TRBD1 or TRBD2 (5 bases each). The CDR3 spans 16 residues. Trimming removed 3 bases at V and 2 bases at J, with 15 bases between. CDR3 in DNA: TGTGCCAGCAGTTTCAGAGGGGCGGGTTTCACAGATACGCAGTATTTT. Translating gives CASSFRGAGFTDTQYF.

The table lists this clonotype with many counts. The V and J genes are TRBV12-3 or TRBV12-4 and TRBJ2-7; D gene unclear. The CDR3 has 12 amino acids. Deletions cut 0 bases from V and 6 bases from J, with 6 bases between. CDR3 coding DNA: TGTGCCAGCAGTTTAGCGCTTGTCGAGCAGTACTTC. Its protein product is CASSLALVEQYF.

In this sample, this clonotype turned up once. A much bigger clone sits one base away, suggesting this may be a read error. The V gene is TRBV5-1, the J gene TRBJ2-1, with no clear D. The CDR3 runs to 14 residues. Germline loops: CDR1 SGHRS, CDR2 YFSETQ. Trimming removed 3 bases from V and 8 bases from J, with 15 bases in between. CDR3 loop: CASSSTRSSHEQFF. The DNA of the CDR3 is TGCGCCAGCAGCTCGACGAGGTCTAGTCATGAGCAGTTCTTC.

In its sample, this clonotype was seen many times. The chain links TRBV12-3 or TRBV12-4 to TRBJ1-5; 9 nucleotides agree with TRBD1. CDR3 length equals 16 residues. Trimming took 2 bases from V and 6 from J; bases not matched to a gene: 8. The CDR3 DNA reads TGTGCCAGCAGTTTAACAGGGGGCGCTGGGGGTCAGCCCCAGCATTTT. It specifies CASSLTGGAGGQPQHF.

This clonotype appeared many times. This chain connects TRBV6-1 to TRBJ1-1, with 7 bases lining up with TRBD1. Germline V CDR1 and CDR2: MNHNS, SASEGT. V lost 5 bases, J lost 0 bases, and 3 bases stayed unmatched. This CDR3 spans 14 amino acids. The CDR3 nucleotides are TGTGCCAGCAGTTATGGGACAGTGAACACTGAAGCTTTCTTT. It codes for CASSYGTVNTEAFF.

Ten or more counts support this clonotype. The V and J genes are TRBV20-1 and TRBJ2-3; TRBD1 aligns across 7 bases. Unmatched junction bases numbered 15, after V lost 6 bases and J lost 6 bases. Germline V gene sequence: CDR1 DFQATT, CDR2 SNEGSKA (reference sequence). CDR3 length: 15 amino acids. The CDR3 region has the DNA TGCAGTGCCACGCGGACAGGCCATTATTCGGATACGCAGTATTTT. Amino acid sequence: CSATRTGHYSDTQYF.

As regards this clonotype: This could be a read error, since a much larger clone is one nucleotide away. The rearrangement joins TRBV7-2 to TRBJ2-7; possible D gene TRBD2, 5 bases. CDR3 length: 14 residues. Germline CDR1 reads SGHTA; CDR2 reads FQGNSA. In DNA, the CDR3 is TGTGCCAGCAGCTTAGTAGCACTAGTGAGCGAGCGGTACTTC. The encoded protein is CASSLVALVSERYF.

This clonotype was observed a handful of times. The gene calls are TRBV9 and TRBJ1-3; 9 nucleotides agree with TRBD1. The germline gives CDR1 SGDLS, CDR2 YYNGEE. The length of the CDR3 is 16 residues. V was clipped by 2 bases and J by 3 bases; unmatched bases: 6. DNA of the CDR3: TGTGCCAGCAGCGTCGGGACAGGGTTCTTTGGAAACACCATATATTTT. Its protein is CASSVGTGFFGNTIYF.

This clonotype has ten or more counts. The chain combines TRBV20-1 with TRBJ2-3, with 8 bases that match TRBD2. The CDR3 consists of 15 residues. With 3 bases clipped from V and 0 bases from J, the junction kept 5 bases outside the gene matches. CDR1 is DFQATT, CDR2 SNEGSKA, per germline (reference sequence). This CDR3 is CSASGGGSSTDTQYF. CDR3 in DNA: TGCAGTGCTAGCGGGGGGGGTTCTAGCACAGATACGCAGTATTTT.

The chain links TRBV20-1 to TRBJ2-3; possible D gene TRBD1, 6 bases. Per germline, CDR1 DFQATT and CDR2 SNEGSKA (reference sequence). The CDR3 is 13 residues long. Trimming took off 6 bases at V and 4 bases at J, with 14 bases between the two ends. The CDR3 spells CSAVAQGADTQYF. CDR3 DNA sequence: TGCAGTGCAGTGGCACAGGGAGCAGATACGCAGTATTTT.

The chain employs TRBV24-1 and TRBJ2-3; D may be TRBD2 (5 bases). Deletions cut 5 bases from V and 1 base from J, with 9 bases between. This CDR3 has 14 amino acids. From germline, CDR1 is KGHDR and CDR2 SFDVKD. CDR3 region: CATSVSGGTDTQYF. As DNA, the CDR3 is TGTGCCACCAGTGTCAGCGGAGGCACAGATACGCAGTATTTT.

This clonotype was found a few times. The chain employs TRBV2 and TRBJ1-2, with D possibly being TRBD1 (5 bases). The CDR3 is made up of 13 amino acids. Germline values: CDR1 SNHLY, CDR2 FYNNEI. The V gene lost 7 bases and the J gene lost 7 bases, with 16 bases spanning the gap. The CDR3 loop is CASTAVDSVGYTF. DNA for the CDR3: TGTGCCAGCACTGCAGTCGACAGCGTTGGCTACACCTTC.

V usage is TRBV29-1 and J usage is TRBJ2-7, with 7 bases that match TRBD1. CDR1 and CDR2 (germline): SQVTM, ANQGSEA. V lost 8 bases and J lost 6; bases outside the gene matches: 10. The CDR3 is 12 amino acids. The CDR3 DNA sequence: TGCAGCATGCTTACAGGGGATCTCGAGCAGTACTTC. It translates to CSMLTGDLEQYF.

This clonotype was observed at least ten times. The rearrangement joins TRBV7-8 to TRBJ2-3; D not resolved. Germline V gene sequence: CDR1 SGHVS, CDR2 FQNEAQ. V dropped 4 bases and J dropped 4 bases, with 6 bases sitting between them. The length of the CDR3 is 12 residues. The CDR3 sequence: CASSYGSDTQYF. The CDR3 DNA sequence: TGTGCCAGCAGCTACGGGTCAGATACGCAGTATTTT.

This clonotype was recorded many times. This chain joins TRBV27 and TRBJ2-7; no clear D. Per the germline V gene, CDR1 is MNHEY and CDR2 is SMNVEV (reference sequence). The CDR3 spans 13 residues. Trimming cost V 5 bases and J 1 base, with 9 bases left between them. The CDR3 here is CASSQAASYEQYF. In DNA form, the CDR3 reads TGTGCCAGCAGTCAGGCCGCATCCTACGAGCAGTACTTC.

The sample holds many counts of this clonotype. The chain carries TRBV7-9 and TRBJ2-1, with 7 bases identical to TRBD1. The CDR3 runs to 17 residues. Trimming at V came to 4 bases and at J to 1 base, leaving 10 bases not matched to a gene. The germline CDR1 and CDR2 sequences are SEHNR and FQNEAQ (reference sequence). CDR3 sequence (DNA): TGTGCCAGCAGCTGGACCCAAGGGACAGAATCCTACAATGAGCAGTTCTTC. Translated, it gives CASSWTQGTESYNEQFF.

The rearrangement uses TRBV13 and TRBJ2-5; tentatively, D is TRBD1 or TRBD2 (6 bases each). This CDR3 comprises 14 residues. V lost 7 bases and J lost 5, with 17 bases in between. Germline CDR1 and CDR2: PRHDT and FYEKMQ (reference sequence). CDR3 residues: CASTAPGAGETQYF. For the CDR3, the DNA is TGTGCCAGCACCGCCCCGGGGGCCGGGGAGACCCAGTACTTC.

The chain is built from TRBV9 and TRBJ1-1, with D possibly being TRBD1 (6 bases). The CDR3 totals 15 residues. Deletions cut 3 bases from V and 2 bases from J, with 14 bases between. Germline V gene data show CDR1 as SGDLS and CDR2 as YYNGEE. The CDR3 here is CASSANIRGNTEAFF. The CDR3 bases are TGTGCCAGCAGCGCCAACATCAGGGGAAACACTGAAGCTTTCTTT.

The table lists this clonotype with a few counts. The V gene is TRBV5-1, the J gene TRBJ1-5; 7 bases fit TRBD1. This CDR3 has 15 residues. J gave up 6 bases and V 0 bases, and 6 bases lay outside the gene matches. Per the germline V gene, CDR1 is SGHRS and CDR2 is YFSETQ. The DNA for the CDR3 is TGCGCCAGCAGCTTGGGTCAGGGGGACGGTCAGCCCCAGCATTTT. Protein product: CASSLGQGDGQPQHF.

The V call is TRBV27, the J call TRBJ1-2; perhaps TRBD1 as D (5 bases). The ends were cut back, 7 bases at V and 7 bases at J, with 19 bases in the middle. This CDR3 contains 14 residues. Germline CDR1 reads MNHEY; CDR2 reads SMNVEV (reference sequence). The CDR3 nucleotides are TGTGCCAGCACCGACAGCGGGATTTCGGGTGGCTACACCTTC. Amino acids: CASTDSGISGGYTF.

This clonotype was counted between two and nine times. This sequence joins TRBV6-1 and TRBJ2-2; possible D gene TRBD2, 5 bases. Germline V CDR1 and CDR2: MNHNS, SASEGT. Trimming removed 6 bases from V and 4 bases from J, with 12 bases in between. This CDR3 has 14 residues. CDR3 bases: TGTGCCAGCAGGATAACGGGAATCACCGGGGAGCTGTTTTTT. The encoded protein is CASRITGITGELFF.

This chain joins TRBV7-8 and TRBJ2-1; D might be TRBD1 (5 bases). Germline values: CDR1 SGHVS, CDR2 FQNEAQ. Between the trimmed V and J ends, which lost 8 bases and 1 base, there was a span of 12 bases. The length of the CDR3 is 14 residues. The CDR3 DNA is TGTGCCAGCGGGGCAGGCTATTCCTACAATGAGCAGTTCTTC. Its translation: CASGAGYSYNEQFF. Using reference TRBV7-8 and TRBJ2-1 for the parts outside the CDR3, the full variable domain is GAGVSQSPRYKVAKRGQDVALRCDPISGHVSLFWYQQALGQGPEFLTYFQNEAQLDKSGLPSDRFFAERPEGSVSTLKIQRTQQEDSAVYLCASGAGYSYNEQFFGPGTRLTVL.

This clonotype was picked up many times. The chain has TRBV2 and TRBJ1-4; D remains ambiguous. In germline, CDR1 is SNHLY, CDR2 FYNNEI. This CDR3 contains 11 residues. V lost 7 bases and J lost 8, with 8 bases in between. The CDR3 here is CASTYEEKLFF. CDR3 nucleotides: TGTGCCAGCACTTACGAGGAAAAACTGTTTTTT.

The rearrangement joins TRBV7-9 to TRBJ2-7; TRBD2 aligns across 10 bases. Matching the DNA end better, TRBJ2-1 makes the J call doubtful. The CDR3 spans 15 residues. Germline V lookup: CDR1 SEHNR, CDR2 FQNEAQ (reference sequence). The CDR3 protein is CASSPGLAAGYEQFF. In nucleotides, the CDR3 is TGTGCCAGCAGCCCCGGACTAGCGGCGGGTTACGAGCAGTTCTTC.

This clonotype was observed many times. The rearrangement uses TRBV27 and TRBJ1-2, with D tentatively TRBD1 (5 bases). Trimming shortened V by 4 bases and J by 7 bases, and 16 bases separated the two germline ends. The CDR3 totals 14 residues. The germline CDR1 and CDR2 sequences are MNHEY and SMNVEV (reference sequence). The DNA for the CDR3 is TGTGCCAGCAGTTCCCCCGGCGGGGGTGGTGGCTACACCTTC. Translated, it gives CASSSPGGGGGYTF.